This T cell receptor beta chain was identified in a study of blood T cell repertoires in COVID-19. The J segment lost 5 bases and the V segment lost 4 bases, leaving 13 bases of the junction unmatched. Germline values: CDR1 SGDLS, CDR2 YYNGEE. CDR3 size: 18 residues. Assay used: immunoSEQ multiplex PCR; TCRdb lists only in-frame clones, some missing. Among roughly 100,000 clones listed, 87% were seen once. The clonotype originates from a human donor in a cohort sampled during active COVID-19. The J gene is TRBJ2-5, the V gene TRBV9; 14 bases line up with TRBD2. Sequencing used peripheral blood. The CDR3 DNA reads TGTGCCAGCAGCTCCCTTACGACTAGCGGGAGGGCCAGGGAGACCCAGTACTTC. The encoded protein is CASSSLTTSGRARETQYF.